This TCR beta chain emerged from a study of kidney transplant recipient with SARS-CoV-2 infection. This clonotype was counted at least ten times. The V gene's germline CDR1 is MDHEN and CDR2 SYDVKM. Trimming left V 9 bases short and J 4 bases short, with 10 bases between. The CDR3 length is 11 residues. TCRdb re-derived calls from the reads in MiXCR, one entry per CDR3 protein. The sample holds about 240,000 distinct CDR3 sequences; 29% are singletons and the top ten take under 7.5%. The sequence came from a male patient in his thirties who had COVID-19 and was a kidney transplant recipient. Some T cells may arise from the graft donor. This chain joins TRBV28 and TRBJ2-7; possible D gene TRBD1, 5 bases. The sample in question was a blood sample, obtained at baseline and on approximately day 120 from a kidney transplant recipient. The CDR3, as DNA: TGTGCCAGTCAGGGCCAATACGAGCAGTACTTC. This sequence encodes CASQGQYEQYF.